This entry lists 18 T cell receptor beta chains sequenced from one sample in a study of blood T cell repertoires in COVID-19. Profiling relied on immunoSEQ multiplex PCR, and the TCRdb table lists in-frame clones only, not all of them. In the table there are some 150,000 clones, 65% to 90% of which are singletons. Sequencing was carried out using peripheral blood. Source of these receptors: a man over 45 with acute or convalescent COVID-19.

This clone was found once. The rearrangement joins TRBV10-1 to TRBJ2-5, with 8 bases that match TRBD1. Germline values: CDR1 WNHNN, CDR2 SYGVQD (reference sequence). The CDR3 is 14 residues long. With 2 bases clipped from V and 5 bases from J, the junction kept 4 bases outside the gene matches. CDR3 bases: TGCGCCAGCAGTGAGCCAGGGGGCGCGGAGACCCAGTACTTC. Translating gives CASSEPGGAETQYF.

This chain joins TRBV18 and TRBJ2-5; TRBD2 aligns across 8 bases. The CDR3 length is 14 residues. Looked up from germline, CDR1 is KGHSH and CDR2 is LQKENI. V shed 2 bases, J shed 3 bases, and the junction held 2 bases outside the gene matches. The CDR3 nucleotides are TGTGCCAGCTCACCATTTAGCGGGGAAGAGACCCAGTACTTC. Translating it yields CASSPFSGEETQYF.

This rearrangement joins TRBV14 to TRBJ2-1, with 9 bases aligning to TRBD2. The V segment lost 0 bases and the J segment 4 bases; nucleotides outside the gene matches: 7. This CDR3 region has 17 residues. The germline CDR1 and CDR2 sequences are SGHDN and FVKESK. CDR3 protein: CASSQDAPSGIYNEQFF. DNA for the CDR3: TGTGCCAGCAGCCAAGATGCCCCTAGCGGGATTTACAATGAGCAGTTCTTC.

The gene calls are TRBV7-2 and TRBJ1-2; perhaps TRBD1 as D (5 bases). Germline CDR1 reads SGHTA; CDR2 reads FQGNSA. V gave up 4 bases and J gave up 10 bases, with 22 bases separating them. This CDR3 contains 15 residues. The CDR3 sequence: CASSSDSRGTYNYTF. In DNA, the CDR3 is TGTGCCAGCAGCTCTGACTCGCGGGGGACTTACAACTACACCTTC.

This clone has only one observation. The J gene is TRBJ2-3, the V gene TRBV5-4; D call uncertain. Trimming left V 1 base short and J 0 bases short, with 9 bases between. The CDR3 totals 15 residues. Germline V gives CDR1 SGHNT, CDR2 YYREEE (reference sequence). The CDR3 region is CASSLNTLSTDTQYF. The CDR3 coding sequence is TGTGCCAGCAGCTTGAACACCCTGAGCACAGATACGCAGTATTTT.

The rearrangement joins TRBV11-2 to TRBJ2-7; D is possibly TRBD2 (6 bases). The CDR3 sequence is 14 residues long. V shed 4 bases and J shed 5 bases, with 15 bases lying between them. Germline V lookup: CDR1 SGHAT, CDR2 FQNNGV. CDR3 in DNA: TGTGCCAGCAGCTCATACCGGGACTTCCACGAGCAGTACTTC. Residues: CASSSYRDFHEQYF.

This sequence joins TRBV21-1 and TRBJ2-2; whether TRBD2, the table's D call, matches the DNA was not checked. TRBV21-1 constitutes a pseudogene. The CDR3 loop spans 15 amino acids. This CDR3 is CASSKVERFTGELFF. CDR3 in DNA: TGTGCCAGCAGCAAAGTTGAGAGATTCACCGGGGAGCTGTTTTTT.

The V gene is TRBV7-8, the J gene TRBJ1-6; 8 nucleotides line up with TRBD1. The CDR3 loop spans 16 amino acids. V lost 5 bases to trimming and J lost 6 bases; unmatched junction nucleotides: 9. CDR1 SGHVS and CDR2 FQNEAQ come from the germline V gene. The CDR3 DNA reads TGTGCCAGCAGCCAGGACAGGGTTCTGCTTAATTCACCCCTCCACTTT. Translation: CASSQDRVLLNSPLHF.

This chain connects TRBV4-1 to TRBJ1-5; tentative D call: TRBD1 (6 bases). Trimming took 0 bases from V and 4 from J, leaving 7 bases between them. CDR1 is MGHRA and CDR2 is YSYEKL in the germline V gene. CDR3 size: 14 residues. CDR3 sequence reads: CASSQEGANQPQHF. CDR3 DNA sequence: TGCGCCAGCAGCCAAGAGGGGGCTAATCAGCCCCAGCATTTT.

V usage is TRBV18 and J usage is TRBJ2-1; 8 bases align to TRBD1. This CDR3 is built from 15 residues. V trimming: 3 bases; J trimming: 6 bases; junction bases outside the gene matches: 7. Germline assignment: CDR1 KGHSH and CDR2 LQKENI. The CDR3 DNA reads as TGTGCCAGCTCACCTCAGGGGGCGCGGAGCAATGAGCAGTTCTTC. Residues: CASSPQGARSNEQFF.

This clone was counted a few times. The chain carries TRBV11-3 and TRBJ1-1; possible D gene TRBD1, 5 bases. The length of the CDR3 is 13 residues. Germline CDR1 reads SGHNT; CDR2 reads YENEEA. V lost 8 bases and J 1 base, leaving 11 bases between the germline ends. The CDR3 DNA sequence: TGTGCCAGCTCGGAGACAGAGAACACTGAAGCTTTCTTT. Translation: CASSETENTEAFF. Based on the CDR3 plus reference TRBV11-3 and TRBJ1-1, the full variable domain is EAGVVQSPRYKIIEKKQPVAFWCNPISGHNTLYWYLQNLGQGPELLIRYENEEAVDDSQLPKDRFSAERLKGVDSTLKIQPAELGDSAVYLCASSETENTEAFFGQGTRLTVV.

The gene calls are TRBV7-3 and TRBJ2-2; no firm D call. V was clipped by 2 bases and J by 4 bases, with 5 bases between them. CDR3 size: 13 residues. Germline loops: CDR1 SGHTA, CDR2 FQGTGA. CDR3 residues: CASSLSGTGELFF. The CDR3 DNA reads as TGTGCCAGCAGCTTATCAGGCACCGGGGAGCTGTTTTTT. Complete variable domain (other parts from reference TRBV7-3 and TRBJ2-2): GAGVSQTPSNKVTEKGKYVELRCDPISGHTALYWYRQSLGQGPEFLIYFQGTGAADDSGLPNDRFFAVRPEGSVSTLKIQRTERGDSAVYLCASSLSGTGELFFGEGSRLTVL.

In nucleotides, the CDR3 is TGTGCCAGTAGGGGGACAGGGGTCTATGGCTACACCTTC. Translated: CASRGTGVYGYTF. This chain links TRBV19 with TRBJ1-2, with 10 bases aligning to TRBD1. J lost 4 bases, V lost 6 bases, and 2 bases had no gene match. CDR1 is LNHDA and CDR2 is SQIVND in the germline V gene (reference sequence). This CDR3 contains 13 residues. Looking up the rest from reference TRBV19 and TRBJ1-2 gives the full variable domain: DGGITQSPKYLFRKEGQNVTLSCEQNLNHDAMYWYRQDPGQGLRLIYYSQIVNDFQKGDIAEGYSVSREKKESFPLTVTSAQKNPTAFYLCASRGTGVYGYTFGSGTRLTVV.

The chain joins TRBV3-1 (or the pseudogene TRBV3-2) to TRBJ2-7, with D possibly being TRBD1 (5 bases). CDR1 is LGHDT and CDR2 is YNNKEL in the germline V gene (reference sequence). Trimming took off 1 base at V and 3 bases at J, with 10 bases between the two ends. The CDR3 has 14 amino acids. CDR3 DNA: TGTGCCAGCAGCCAAGTGGGGCAGAACTACGAGCAGTACTTC. Its protein is CASSQVGQNYEQYF.

The rearrangement links TRBV28 to TRBJ1-4; 7 bases agree with TRBD1. The CDR3 runs to 13 residues. Trimming cost V 8 bases and J 6 bases; bases outside gene matches: 6. Per the germline V gene, CDR1 is MDHEN and CDR2 is SYDVKM. CDR3 in amino acids: CASSTQGDEKLFF. CDR3 nucleotides: TGTGCCAGCTCAACCCAGGGGGATGAAAAACTGTTTTTT.

This chain joins TRBV9 and TRBJ2-5, with 9 bases lining up with TRBD1. The CDR3 loop spans 16 amino acids. V lost 2 bases to trimming and J lost 5 bases; unmatched junction nucleotides: 10. CDR1 SGDLS and CDR2 YYNGEE come from the germline V gene. The CDR3 loop reads CASSVGPGQGRETQYF. CDR3 in DNA: TGTGCCAGCAGCGTTGGACCGGGACAGGGACGGGAGACCCAGTACTTC.

This clone was found once. The V gene is TRBV11-2, the J gene TRBJ2-7; 8 nucleotides agree with TRBD1. This CDR3 contains 15 residues. From germline, CDR1 is SGHAT and CDR2 FQNNGV. V was clipped by 4 bases and J by 0 bases; unmatched bases: 5. This CDR3 is CASSYDRGSSYEQYF. The CDR3, as DNA: TGTGCCAGCAGCTATGACAGGGGAAGCTCCTACGAGCAGTACTTC.

The rearrangement joins TRBV3-1 (or the pseudogene TRBV3-2) to TRBJ2-5; 9 bases align to TRBD2. The CDR3 consists of 15 residues. The trim removed 1 base at V and 4 bases at J, leaving 4 bases unmatched. CDR1 is LGHDT and CDR2 is YNNKEL in the germline V gene (reference sequence). The CDR3 region is CASSQGSSGIETQYF. The CDR3 DNA sequence: TGTGCCAGCAGCCAAGGGTCTAGCGGGATAGAGACCCAGTACTTC.